Listed below are T cell receptor beta chains from one sample, sequenced in a study of T cell changes during pregnancy in multiple sclerosis. The method was immunoSEQ multiplex PCR; TCRdb's version includes in-frame clones alone and lacks a portion of them. The sample comprises just over 35,000 clones, roughly 93% of which are singletons, and roughly 0.41% rests with the top ten. Specimen: CD4+ T cells from peripheral blood mononuclear cells, collected in the first trimester of pregnancy. All receptors derive from a female donor with multiple sclerosis, enrolled in a pregnancy study. Each CDR3 is given with its conserved first and last residue. The D gene is left open where the match is weak. Some rows have no size entry. The others give once, few or many, or a class for an expanded clone.

>NA|TRBV2|16|TRBJ1-5|TRBD1
TGTGCCAGCAGTGAAGTCAGACAGGGGGGAGGTCAGCCCCAGCATTTT
CASSEVRQGGGQPQHF
>NA|TRBV5-5|17|TRBJ1-5|NA
TGTGCCAGCAGCTTGGCGGGGGACCAAGTACTCAATCAGCCCCAGCATTTT
CASSLAGDQVLNQPQHF
>NA|TRBV7-9|14|TRBJ2-7|TRBD1
TGTGCCACTTCCTCCGGGACAGGACTCTACGAGCAGTACTTC
CATSSGTGLYEQYF
>NA|TRBV6-5|14|TRBJ2-5|NA
TGTGCCAGCAGTTACTCGTTTACGGGGGAGACCCAGTACTTC
CASSYSFTGETQYF
>once|TRBV5-4|16|TRBJ1-4|TRBD1
TGTGCCAGCAGCTTCTCCGCCGGGACAGGTCAAGAAAAACTGTTTTTT
CASSFSAGTGQEKLFF
>NA|TRBV2|15|TRBJ1-1|NA
TGTGCCAGCAGTGAAGTATCAGCGGTGAACACTGAAGCTTTCTTT
CASSEVSAVNTEAFF
>NA|TRBV5-1|13|TRBJ2-7|TRBD2
TGCGCCAGCAGCACGGGACTAGCGGGTGGTCAGTACTTC
CASSTGLAGGQYF
>NA|TRBV5-1|16|TRBJ2-7|NA
TGCGCCAGCAGCTTGTTTGTGGGGGCAGAGAACTACGAGCAGTACTTC
CASSLFVGAENYEQYF
>NA|TRBV28|16|TRBJ1-5|TRBD1
TGTGCCAGCAGTTTAGTAGGACAGGGGTTTGGTCAGCCCCAGCATTTT
CASSLVGQGFGQPQHF
>NA|TRBV30|13|TRBJ1-1|TRBD1
TGTGCCTTCCGGGACAGGGGGGGCACTGAAGCTTTCTTT
CAFRDRGGTEAFF
>NA|TRBV6-1|13|TRBJ2-2|NA
TGTGCCAGCTCCCCACGAGGGGGCGGGGAGCTGTTTTTT
CASSPRGGGELFF
>NA|TRBV7-8|14|TRBJ2-2|TRBD1
TGTGCCAGTCGGAGGGACAGGTACACCGGGGAGCTGTTTTTT
CASRRDRYTGELFF
>NA|TRBV30|15|TRBJ2-1|TRBD1
TGTGCCTGGAGTGTCTCCTTCCAGGGGGCACTGGAGCAGTTCTTC
CAWSVSFQGALEQFF
>NA|TRBV19|15|TRBJ1-1|TRBD1
TGTGCCAGTATCGAGACAGGGGGCTTGAACACTGAAGCTTTCTTT
CASIETGGLNTEAFF
>once|TRBV5-4|14|TRBJ2-1|TRBD2
TGTGCCAGCAGCCCCCCGGGGGGGGCGGGTGAGCAGTTCTTC
CASSPPGGAGEQFF
>NA|TRBV28|12|TRBJ2-5|NA
TGTGCCAGCAGTCTTAGTAAAGAGCCCCAGTACTTC
CASSLSKEPQYF
>NA|TRBV10-3|13|TRBJ1-1|NA
TGTGCCATCAGTCTTACAGGGAACACTGAAGCTTTCTTT
CAISLTGNTEAFF
>NA|TRBV9|12|TRBJ1-2|TRBD1
TGTGCCAGCAGACAGGGGGTTTCTGGCTACACCTTC
CASRQGVSGYTF
>NA|TRBV5-1|12|TRBJ2-2|NA
TGCGCCAGCAGCTTGGAACACGGGGAGCTGTTTTTT
CASSLEHGELFF
>NA|TRBV10-3|15|TRBJ2-1|TRBD2
TGTGCCATCAGTGCGGCTAGCGGGAGGATAAATGAGCAGTTCTTC
CAISAASGRINEQFF
>NA|TRBV28|13|TRBJ1-1|NA
TGTGCCAGCAGTTTATTTGGCAGGGGAGAAGCTTTCTTT
CASSLFGRGEAFF
>NA|TRBV5-1|15|TRBJ1-2|NA
TGCGCCAGCAGCTTGGCAGGGGCAGCTAACTATGGCTACACCTTC
CASSLAGAANYGYTF
>NA|TRBV18|15|TRBJ2-7|NA
TGTGCCAGCTCCCAAAAGGACGCGGGTAGATACGAGCAGTACTTC
CASSQKDAGRYEQYF
>once|TRBV4-1|16|TRBJ2-3|TRBD2
TGCGCCAGCAGCCAAGCACTAGCGGGGGGCACAGATACGCAGTATTTT
CASSQALAGGTDTQYF
>NA|TRBV7-9|15|TRBJ1-1|TRBD1
TGTGCCAGCAGCTTTTCGACAGGGGCGAACACTGAAGCTTTCTTT
CASSFSTGANTEAFF
>NA|TRBV2|17|TRBJ2-2|TRBD1
TGTGCCAGCAGGCAGGACAGGGGGCGCGGTAGTGGCGGGGAGCTGTTTTTT
CASRQDRGRGSGGELFF